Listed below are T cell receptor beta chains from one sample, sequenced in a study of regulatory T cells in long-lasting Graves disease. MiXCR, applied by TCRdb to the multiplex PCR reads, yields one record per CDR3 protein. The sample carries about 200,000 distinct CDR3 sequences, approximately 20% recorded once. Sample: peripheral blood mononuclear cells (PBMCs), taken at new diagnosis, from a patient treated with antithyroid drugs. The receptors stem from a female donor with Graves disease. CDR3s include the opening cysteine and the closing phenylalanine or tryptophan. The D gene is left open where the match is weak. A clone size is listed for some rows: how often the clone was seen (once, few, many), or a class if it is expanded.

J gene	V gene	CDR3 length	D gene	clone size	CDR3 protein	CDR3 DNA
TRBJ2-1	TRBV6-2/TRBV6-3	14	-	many	CASQGRTGQNEQFF	TGTGCCAGCCAAGGGAGGACGGGTCAGAATGAGCAGTTCTTC
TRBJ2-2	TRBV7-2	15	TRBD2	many	CASSVAGWYTGELFF	TGTGCCAGCAGTGTAGCGGGTTGGTACACCGGGGAGCTGTTTTTT
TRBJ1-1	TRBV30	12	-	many	CAWTLGRGEAFF	TGTGCCTGGACGCTAGGGAGAGGTGAAGCTTTCTTT
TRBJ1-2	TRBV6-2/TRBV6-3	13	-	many	CASTHPGNYGYTF	TGTGCCAGCACCCACCCAGGGAACTATGGCTACACCTTC
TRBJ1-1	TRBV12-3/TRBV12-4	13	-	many	CASTRTGNTEAFF	TGTGCCAGCACCCGGACGGGGAACACTGAAGCTTTCTTT
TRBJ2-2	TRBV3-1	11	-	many	CASSHNGELFF	TGTGCCAGCAGCCATAACGGGGAGCTGTTTTTT
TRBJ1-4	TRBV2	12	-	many	CASNWGEEKLFF	TGTGCCAGCAACTGGGGTGAAGAAAAACTGTTTTTT
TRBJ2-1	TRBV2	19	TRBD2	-	CASSEDRMGLAGGIDEQFF	TGTGCCAGCAGTGAAGACAGAATGGGACTAGCGGGAGGGATCGATGAGCAGTTCTTC
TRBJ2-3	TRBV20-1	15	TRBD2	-	CSAETSGRRADTQYF	TGCAGTGCGGAGACTAGCGGGAGGCGGGCAGATACGCAGTATTTT
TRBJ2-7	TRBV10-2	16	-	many	CASSEVVGPVSYEQYF	TGCGCCAGCAGTGAGGTCGTGGGGCCAGTCTCCTACGAGCAGTACTTC
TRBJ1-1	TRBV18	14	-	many	CASSSTQMNTEAFF	TGTGCCAGCTCATCGACTCAGATGAACACTGAAGCTTTCTTT
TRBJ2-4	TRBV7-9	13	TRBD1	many	CASSRQGSGIQYF	TGTGCCAGCAGTCGACAGGGGAGCGGCATTCAGTACTTC
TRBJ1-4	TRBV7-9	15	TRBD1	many	CASSSPGQGNEKLFF	TGTGCCAGCAGCTCTCCGGGACAGGGAAATGAAAAACTGTTTTTT
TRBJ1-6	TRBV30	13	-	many	CAWSVRLDSPLHF	TGTGCCTGGAGTGTTAGGCTAGATTCACCCCTCCACTTT
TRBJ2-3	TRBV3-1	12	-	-	CASSQEVDTQYF	TGTGCCAGCAGCCAAGAAGTAGATACGCAGTATTTT
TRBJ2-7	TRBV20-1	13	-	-	CSARPQSSYEQYF	TGCAGTGCGAGGCCCCAGAGCTCCTACGAGCAGTACTTC
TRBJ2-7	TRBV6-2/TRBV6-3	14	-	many	CASTRLLEGYEQYF	TGTGCCAGCACTCGACTTCTTGAAGGCTACGAGCAGTACTTC
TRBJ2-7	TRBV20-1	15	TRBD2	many	CSAAETGTSGYEQYF	TGCAGTGCGGCGGAAACCGGGACTAGCGGCTACGAGCAGTACTTC
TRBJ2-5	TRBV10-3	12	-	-	CAISDGAETQYF	TGTGCCATCAGTGATGGAGCGGAGACCCAGTACTTC
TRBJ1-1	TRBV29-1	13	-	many	CSVVHSSNTEAFF	TGCAGCGTTGTTCACAGTTCGAACACTGAAGCTTTCTTT
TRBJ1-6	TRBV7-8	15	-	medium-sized	CASAEGSSYNSPLHF	TGTGCCAGCGCAGAGGGGAGCTCCTATAATTCACCCCTCCACTTT
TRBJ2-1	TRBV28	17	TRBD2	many	CASSTRLAGSSYNEQFF	TGTGCCAGCAGTACCCGACTAGCGGGGAGCTCCTACAATGAGCAGTTCTTC
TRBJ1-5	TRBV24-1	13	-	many	CATNGQFNQPQHF	TGTGCCACCAATGGACAGTTCAATCAGCCCCAGCATTTT
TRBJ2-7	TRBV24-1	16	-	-	CATSDSRAGQTSEQYF	TGTGCCACCAGTGACTCCAGGGCCGGACAGACGTCCGAGCAGTACTTC
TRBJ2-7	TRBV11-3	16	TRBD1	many	CASSSEGTGGSYEQYF	TGTGCCAGCAGCTCAGAAGGGACAGGGGGATCCTACGAGCAGTACTTC
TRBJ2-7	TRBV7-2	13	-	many	CASTSDGSYEQYF	TGTGCCAGCACCTCCGACGGCTCCTACGAGCAGTACTTC
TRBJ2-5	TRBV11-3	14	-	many	CASSLEERVETQYF	TGTGCCAGCAGCTTAGAGGAGCGGGTGGAGACCCAGTACTTC
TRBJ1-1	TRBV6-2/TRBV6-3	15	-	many	CASSYPARPNTEAFF	TGTGCCAGCAGTTATCCCGCCCGTCCGAACACTGAAGCTTTCTTT
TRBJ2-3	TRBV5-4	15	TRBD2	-	CASSLQGTSGDTQYF	TGTGCCAGCAGCTTGCAAGGGACTAGCGGGGATACGCAGTATTTT
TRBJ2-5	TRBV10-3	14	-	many	CAISESSGGETQYF	TGTGCCATCAGTGAGTCCTCCGGTGGAGAGACCCAGTACTTC
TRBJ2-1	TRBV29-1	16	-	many	CSVDGGPRDSYNEQFF	TGCAGCGTTGATGGAGGGCCTCGAGATTCCTACAATGAGCAGTTCTTC
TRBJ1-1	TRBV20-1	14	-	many	CSARAWGWNTEAFF	TGCAGTGCTAGAGCCTGGGGGTGGAACACTGAAGCTTTCTTT
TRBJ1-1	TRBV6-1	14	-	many	CASSAYRADTEAFF	TGTGCCAGCAGTGCATACAGGGCGGACACTGAAGCTTTCTTT
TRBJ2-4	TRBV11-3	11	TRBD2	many	CASSPGGPKYF	TGTGCCAGCAGCCCGGGGGGGCCCAAGTACTTC
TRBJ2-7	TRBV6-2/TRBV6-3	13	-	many	CATLRATTYEQYF	TGTGCCACCTTACGGGCGACTACCTACGAGCAGTACTTC
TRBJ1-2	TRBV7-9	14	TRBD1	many	CASSSPDRADGYTF	TGTGCCAGCAGCTCTCCTGACAGGGCCGATGGCTACACCTTC
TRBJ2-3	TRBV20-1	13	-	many	CSAAWGGTDTQYF	TGCAGTGCTGCTTGGGGGGGCACAGATACGCAGTATTTT
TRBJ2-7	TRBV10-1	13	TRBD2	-	CASSEGTSGSIRF	TGCGCCAGCAGTGAAGGGACTAGCGGGAGTATTCGCTTC
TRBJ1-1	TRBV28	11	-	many	CASSLRTEAFF	TGTGCCAGCAGTCTTCGTACTGAAGCTTTCTTT